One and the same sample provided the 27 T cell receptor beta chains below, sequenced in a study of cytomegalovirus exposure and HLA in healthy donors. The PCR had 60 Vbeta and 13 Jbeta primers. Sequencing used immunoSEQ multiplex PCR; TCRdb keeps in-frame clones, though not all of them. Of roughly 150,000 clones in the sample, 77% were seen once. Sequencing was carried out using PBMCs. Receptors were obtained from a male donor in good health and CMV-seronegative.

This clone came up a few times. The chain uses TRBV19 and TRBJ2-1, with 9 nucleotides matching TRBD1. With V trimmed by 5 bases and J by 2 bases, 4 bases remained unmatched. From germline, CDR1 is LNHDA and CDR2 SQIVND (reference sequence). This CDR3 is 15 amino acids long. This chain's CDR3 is CASSLGQGPYNEQFF. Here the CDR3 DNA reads TGTGCCAGTAGTCTGGGACAGGGCCCCTACAATGAGCAGTTCTTC.

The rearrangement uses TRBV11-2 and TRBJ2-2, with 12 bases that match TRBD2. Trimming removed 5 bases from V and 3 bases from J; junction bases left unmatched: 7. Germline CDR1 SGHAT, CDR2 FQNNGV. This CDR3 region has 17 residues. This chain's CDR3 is CASSPSGGARDTGELFF. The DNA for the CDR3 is TGTGCCAGCAGCCCTAGCGGGGGGGCCCGCGACACCGGGGAGCTGTTTTTT. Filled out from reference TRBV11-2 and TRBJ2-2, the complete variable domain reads EAGVAQSPRYKIIEKRQSVAFWCNPISGHATLYWYQQILGQGPKLLIQFQNNGVVDDSQLPKDRFSAERLKGVDSTLKIQPAKLEDSAVYLCASSPSGGARDTGELFFGEGSRLTVL.

The CDR3 spells CAIRKTGSSYEQYF. CDR3 DNA: TGTGCCATCAGAAAGACAGGGAGCTCCTACGAGCAGTACTTC. This chain connects TRBV10-3 to TRBJ2-7, with 7 positions matching TRBD1. CDR1 and CDR2 (germline): ENHRY, SYGVKD. V shed 6 bases and J 0 bases; nucleotides not matched to a gene: 5. The CDR3 extends over 14 amino acids.

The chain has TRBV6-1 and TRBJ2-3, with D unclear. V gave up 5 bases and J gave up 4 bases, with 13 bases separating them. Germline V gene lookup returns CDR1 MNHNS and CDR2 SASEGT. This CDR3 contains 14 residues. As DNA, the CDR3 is TGTGCCAGCAGTACAAATCCCTTTTCAGATACGCAGTATTTT. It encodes CASSTNPFSDTQYF.

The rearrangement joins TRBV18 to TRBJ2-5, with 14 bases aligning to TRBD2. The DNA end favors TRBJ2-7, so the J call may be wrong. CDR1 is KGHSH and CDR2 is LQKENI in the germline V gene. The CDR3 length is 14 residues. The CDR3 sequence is CASSETSGRDEQYF. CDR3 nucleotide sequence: TGTGCCAGCTCGGAGACTAGCGGGAGGGACGAGCAGTACTTC.

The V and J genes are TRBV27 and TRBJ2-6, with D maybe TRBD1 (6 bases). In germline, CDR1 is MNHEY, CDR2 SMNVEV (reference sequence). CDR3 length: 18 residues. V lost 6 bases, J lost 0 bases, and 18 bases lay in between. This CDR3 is CASRPDRPLSSGANVLTF. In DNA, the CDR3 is TGTGCCAGCAGACCTGACAGGCCTTTGAGCTCTGGGGCCAACGTCCTGACTTTC.

Here the CDR3 DNA reads TGTGCTAGTGCCGAAGGTAGGAGACAGGGCAATCAGCCCCAGCATTTT. Translating it yields CASAEGRRQGNQPQHF. This chain connects TRBV12-5 to TRBJ1-5, with D possibly matching TRBD1 (6 bases). The CDR3 sequence is 16 residues long. Trimming cost V 7 bases and J 2 bases, with 18 bases left between them. Germline CDR1 LGHNT, CDR2 FRNRAP. Variable domain in full (rest from reference TRBV12-5 and TRBJ1-5): DARVTQTPRHKVTEMGQEVTMRCQPILGHNTVFWYRQTMMQGLELLAYFRNRAPLDDSGMPKDRFSAEMPDATLATLKIQPSEPRDSAVYFCASAEGRRQGNQPQHFGDGTRLSIL.

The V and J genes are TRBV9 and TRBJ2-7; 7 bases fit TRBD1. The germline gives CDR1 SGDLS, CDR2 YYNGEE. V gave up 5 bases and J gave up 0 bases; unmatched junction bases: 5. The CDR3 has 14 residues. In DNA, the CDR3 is TGTGCCAGCAGTGCCGGGGACAGCTCCTACGAGCAGTACTTC. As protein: CASSAGDSSYEQYF.

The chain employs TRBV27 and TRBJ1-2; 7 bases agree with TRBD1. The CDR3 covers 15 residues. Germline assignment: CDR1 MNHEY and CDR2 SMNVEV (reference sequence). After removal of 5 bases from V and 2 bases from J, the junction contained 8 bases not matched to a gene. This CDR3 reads CASSPTTGLNYGYTF. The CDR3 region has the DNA TGTGCCAGCAGTCCCACGACAGGGCTCAACTATGGCTACACCTTC.

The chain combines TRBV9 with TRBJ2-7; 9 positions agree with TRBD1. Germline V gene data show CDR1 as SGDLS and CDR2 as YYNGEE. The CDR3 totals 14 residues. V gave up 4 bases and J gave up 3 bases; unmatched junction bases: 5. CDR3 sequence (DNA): TGTGCCAGCAGCTTCCGGGACAGGGACTACGAGCAGTACTTC. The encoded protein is CASSFRDRDYEQYF.

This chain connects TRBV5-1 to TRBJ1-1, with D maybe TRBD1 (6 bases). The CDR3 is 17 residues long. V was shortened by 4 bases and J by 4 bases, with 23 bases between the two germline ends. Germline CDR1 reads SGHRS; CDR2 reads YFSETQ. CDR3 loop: CASSPGFSRGRTTEAFF. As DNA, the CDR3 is TGCGCCAGCAGCCCGGGGTTCTCCAGGGGACGGACCACTGAAGCTTTCTTT.

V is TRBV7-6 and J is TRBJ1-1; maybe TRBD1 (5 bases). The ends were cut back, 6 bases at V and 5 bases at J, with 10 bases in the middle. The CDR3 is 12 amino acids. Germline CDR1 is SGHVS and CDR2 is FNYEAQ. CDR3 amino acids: CASRGGETEAFF. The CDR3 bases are TGTGCCAGCAGGGGAGGGGAAACTGAAGCTTTCTTT.

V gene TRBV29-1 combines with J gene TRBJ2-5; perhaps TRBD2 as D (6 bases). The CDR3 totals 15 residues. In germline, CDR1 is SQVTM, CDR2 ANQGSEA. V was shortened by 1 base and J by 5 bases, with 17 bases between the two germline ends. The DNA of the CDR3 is TGCAGCGTTGAAGGGGGGGTAGCGGTCCGGGAGACCCAGTACTTC. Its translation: CSVEGGVAVRETQYF.

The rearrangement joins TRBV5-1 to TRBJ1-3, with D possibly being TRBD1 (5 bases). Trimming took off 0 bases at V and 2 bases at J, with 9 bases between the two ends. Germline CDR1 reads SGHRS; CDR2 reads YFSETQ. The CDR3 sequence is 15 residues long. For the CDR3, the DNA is TGCGCCAGCAGCTTGGCTCAGGGTACTGGAAACACCATATATTTT. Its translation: CASSLAQGTGNTIYF.

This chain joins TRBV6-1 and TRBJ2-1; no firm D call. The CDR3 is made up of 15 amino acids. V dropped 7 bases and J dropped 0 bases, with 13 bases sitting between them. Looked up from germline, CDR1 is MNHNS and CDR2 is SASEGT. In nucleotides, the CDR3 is TGTGCCAGCACCCAGACTTATATCTCCTACAATGAGCAGTTCTTC. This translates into CASTQTYISYNEQFF.

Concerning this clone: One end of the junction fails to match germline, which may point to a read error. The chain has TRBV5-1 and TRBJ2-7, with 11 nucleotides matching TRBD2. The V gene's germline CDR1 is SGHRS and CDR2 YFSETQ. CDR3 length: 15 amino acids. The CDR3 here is CASSLGLAVPYEQYF. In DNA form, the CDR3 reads TGCGCCAGCAGTTTGGGACTAGCGGTTCCCTACGAGCAGTACTTC.

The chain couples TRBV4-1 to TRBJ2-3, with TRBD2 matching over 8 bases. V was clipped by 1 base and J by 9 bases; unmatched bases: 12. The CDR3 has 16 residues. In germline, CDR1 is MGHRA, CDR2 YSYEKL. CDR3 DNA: TGCGCCAGCAGCCAAGTCTCTGCGGGGGGACCCAGAACGCAGTATTTT. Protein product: CASSQVSAGGPRTQYF.

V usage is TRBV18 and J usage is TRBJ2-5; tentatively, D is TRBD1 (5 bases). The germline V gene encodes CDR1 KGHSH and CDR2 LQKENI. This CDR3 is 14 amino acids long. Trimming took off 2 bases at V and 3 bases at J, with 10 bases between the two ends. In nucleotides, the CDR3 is TGTGCCAGCTCACCAGAAAGGGGCAAAGAGACCCAGTACTTC. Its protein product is CASSPERGKETQYF.

The CDR3: CASSAGQGNYGYTF. In DNA form, the CDR3 reads TGTGCCAGCAGCGCCGGACAGGGTAACTATGGCTACACCTTC. The J gene is TRBJ1-2, the V gene TRBV9, with TRBD1 identical over 8 bases. With 3 bases clipped from V and 1 base from J, the junction kept 2 bases outside the gene matches. CDR1 is SGDLS and CDR2 is YYNGEE in the germline V gene. This CDR3 region has 14 residues.

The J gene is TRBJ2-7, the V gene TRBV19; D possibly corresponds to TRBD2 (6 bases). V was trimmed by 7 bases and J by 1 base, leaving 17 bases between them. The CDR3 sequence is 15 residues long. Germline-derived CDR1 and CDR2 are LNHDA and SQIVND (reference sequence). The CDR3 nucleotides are TGTGCCAGTAACCCTACGGGGGTTGGTTCCTACGAGCAGTACTTC. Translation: CASNPTGVGSYEQYF.

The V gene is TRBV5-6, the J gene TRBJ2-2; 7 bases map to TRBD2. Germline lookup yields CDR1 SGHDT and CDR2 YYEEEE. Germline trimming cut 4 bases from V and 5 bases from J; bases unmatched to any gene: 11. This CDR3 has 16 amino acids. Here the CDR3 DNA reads TGTGCCAGCAGCCGCGAAGGGCGGGAGAATACCGGGGAGCTGTTTTTT. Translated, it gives CASSREGRENTGELFF.

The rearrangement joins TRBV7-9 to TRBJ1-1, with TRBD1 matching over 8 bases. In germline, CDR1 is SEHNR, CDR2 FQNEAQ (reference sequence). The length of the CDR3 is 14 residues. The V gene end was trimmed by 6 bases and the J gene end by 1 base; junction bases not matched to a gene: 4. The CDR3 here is CASSSGQENTEAFF. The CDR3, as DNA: TGTGCCAGCAGTTCGGGACAGGAGAACACTGAAGCTTTCTTT. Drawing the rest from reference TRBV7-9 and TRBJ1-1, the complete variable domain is DTGVSQNPRHKITKRGQNVTFRCDPISEHNRLYWYRQTLGQGPEFLTYFQNEAQLEKSRLLSDRFSAERPKGSFSTLEIQRTEQGDSAMYLCASSSGQENTEAFFGQGTRLTVV.

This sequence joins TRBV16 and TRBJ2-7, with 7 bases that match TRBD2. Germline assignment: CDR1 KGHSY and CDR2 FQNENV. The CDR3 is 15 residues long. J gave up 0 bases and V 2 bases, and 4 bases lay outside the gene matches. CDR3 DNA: TGTGCCAGCAGCCAAGCGGGAGCCTACTCCTACGAGCAGTACTTC. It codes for CASSQAGAYSYEQYF.

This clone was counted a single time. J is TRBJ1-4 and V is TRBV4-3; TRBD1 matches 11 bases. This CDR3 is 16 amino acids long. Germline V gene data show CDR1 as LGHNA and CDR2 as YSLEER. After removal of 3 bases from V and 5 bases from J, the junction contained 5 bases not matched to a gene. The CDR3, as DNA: TGCGCCAGCAGCCAGGCTAGGGACAGGGGGAATGAAAAACTGTTTTTT. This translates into CASSQARDRGNEKLFF.

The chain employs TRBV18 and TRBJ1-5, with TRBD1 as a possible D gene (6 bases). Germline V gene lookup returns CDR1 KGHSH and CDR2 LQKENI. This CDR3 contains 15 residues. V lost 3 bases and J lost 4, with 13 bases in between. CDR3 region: CASSPWDTANQPQHF. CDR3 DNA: TGTGCCAGCTCACCTTGGGACACAGCTAATCAGCCCCAGCATTTT.

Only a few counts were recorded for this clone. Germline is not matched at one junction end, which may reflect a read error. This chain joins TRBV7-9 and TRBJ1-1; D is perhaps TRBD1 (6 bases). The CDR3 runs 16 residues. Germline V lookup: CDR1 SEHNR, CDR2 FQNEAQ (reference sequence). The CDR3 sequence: CSSSLSLVKGGTEAFF. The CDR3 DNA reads TGTTCCAGCAGCTTAAGTTTAGTAAAAGGGGGCACTGAAGCTTTCTTT.

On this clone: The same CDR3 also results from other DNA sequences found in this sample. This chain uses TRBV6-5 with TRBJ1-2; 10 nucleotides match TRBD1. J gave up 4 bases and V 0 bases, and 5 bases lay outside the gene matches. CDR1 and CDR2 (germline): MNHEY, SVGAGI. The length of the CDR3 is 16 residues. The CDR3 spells CASSYSRTGGGYGYTF. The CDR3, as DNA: TGTGCCAGCAGTTACTCGAGGACAGGGGGAGGCTATGGCTACACCTTC.